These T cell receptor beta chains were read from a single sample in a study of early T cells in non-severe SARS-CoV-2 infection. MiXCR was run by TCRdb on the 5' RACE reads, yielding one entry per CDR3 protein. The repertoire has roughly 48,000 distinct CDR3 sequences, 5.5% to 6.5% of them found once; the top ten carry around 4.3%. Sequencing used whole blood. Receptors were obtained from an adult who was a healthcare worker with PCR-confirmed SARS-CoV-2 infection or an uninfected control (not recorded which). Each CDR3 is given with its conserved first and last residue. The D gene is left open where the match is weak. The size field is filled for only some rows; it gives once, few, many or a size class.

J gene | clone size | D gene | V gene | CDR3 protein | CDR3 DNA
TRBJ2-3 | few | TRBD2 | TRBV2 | CASAGVLGGRMADTQYF | TGTGCCAGCGCCGGTGTTTTGGGCGGGAGGATGGCAGATACGCAGTATTTT
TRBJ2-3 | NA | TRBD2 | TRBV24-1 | CATSDRLAGVGDTQYF | TGTGCCACCAGTGATCGACTAGCGGGAGTGGGAGATACGCAGTATTTT
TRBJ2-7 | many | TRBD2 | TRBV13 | CASSGGGLAGLGEQYF | TGTGCCAGCAGCGGCGGCGGGCTAGCGGGATTAGGCGAGCAGTACTTC
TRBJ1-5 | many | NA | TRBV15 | CATSRDIGSNQPQHF | TGTGCCACCAGCAGAGATATCGGGAGCAATCAGCCCCAGCATTTT
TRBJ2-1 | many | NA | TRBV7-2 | CASSSTGNYNEQFF | TGTGCCAGCAGCTCTACAGGGAACTACAATGAGCAGTTCTTC
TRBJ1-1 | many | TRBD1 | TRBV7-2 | CASITREQGATEAFF | TGTGCCAGCATCACCCGGGAACAGGGGGCAACTGAAGCTTTCTTT
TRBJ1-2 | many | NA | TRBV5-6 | CASSLGGLSGPYGYTF | TGTGCCAGCAGCTTGGGGGGCCTCTCAGGGCCCTATGGCTACACCTTC
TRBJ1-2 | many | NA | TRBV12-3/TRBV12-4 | CASSLAGDRITNYGYTF | TGTGCCAGCAGTTTAGCCGGGGATCGGATTACTAACTATGGCTACACCTTC
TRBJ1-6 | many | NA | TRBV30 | CACGRAESSPLHF | TGTGCCTGTGGGAGGGCAGAGAGCTCACCCCTCCACTTT
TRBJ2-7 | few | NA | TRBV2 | CASSYNRDPPEAKQYF | TGTGCCAGCAGTTACAACCGGGACCCCCCGGAGGCTAAGCAGTACTTC
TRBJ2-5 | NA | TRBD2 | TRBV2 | CASRLAVQETQYF | TGTGCCAGCAGACTAGCGGTTCAAGAGACCCAGTACTTC
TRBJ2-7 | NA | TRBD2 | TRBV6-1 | CASDGRSYEQYF | TGTGCCAGCGACGGGAGGAGCTACGAGCAGTACTTC
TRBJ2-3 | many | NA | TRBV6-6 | CAIRPAHHLGSTDTQYF | TGTGCCATCCGACCGGCTCATCATCTCGGGAGCACAGATACGCAGTATTTT
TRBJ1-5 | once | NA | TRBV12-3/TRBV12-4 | CASSLGGTDQPQHF | TGTGCCAGCAGTTTGGGGGGGACCGATCAGCCCCAGCATTTT
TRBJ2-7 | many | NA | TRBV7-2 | CASSLVKSYEQYF | TGTGCCAGCAGCTTAGTCAAATCCTACGAGCAGTACTTC
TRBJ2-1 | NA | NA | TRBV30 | CAWSGTLLREQFF | TGTGCCTGGAGTGGGACCCTTCTTCGTGAGCAGTTCTTC
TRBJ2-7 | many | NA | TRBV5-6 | CASKTGRGPYEQYF | TGTGCCAGCAAAACGGGAAGGGGACCGTACGAGCAGTACTTC
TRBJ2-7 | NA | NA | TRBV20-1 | CSATDGNEQYF | TGCAGTGCTACGGACGGGAACGAGCAGTACTTC
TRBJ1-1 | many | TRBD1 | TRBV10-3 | CAISEGTGVLSTEAFF | TGTGCCATCAGTGAGGGGACAGGGGTCCTGAGCACTGAAGCTTTCTTT
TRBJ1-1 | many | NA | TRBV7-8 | CASSHMNPNTEAFF | TGTGCCAGCAGCCACATGAACCCGAACACTGAAGCTTTCTTT
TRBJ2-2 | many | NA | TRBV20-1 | CSARGFGAGGAGELFF | NA
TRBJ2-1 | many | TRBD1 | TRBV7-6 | CASSWPEGADSVNEQFF | TGTGCCAGCAGCTGGCCTGAGGGGGCGGATTCCGTAAATGAGCAGTTCTTC
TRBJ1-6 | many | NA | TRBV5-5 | CASSLDTALHF | TGTGCCAGCAGCTTGGACACGGCCCTCCACTTT
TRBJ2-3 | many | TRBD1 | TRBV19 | CASRLRDRGTDTQYF | TGTGCCAGTAGACTCCGGGACAGGGGAACAGATACGCAGTATTTT
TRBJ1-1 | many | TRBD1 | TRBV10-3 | CAISESFGTGRGAFF | TGTGCCATCAGTGAGTCGTTTGGGACAGGCCGTGGGGCTTTCTTT
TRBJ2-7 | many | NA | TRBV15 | CATSRDQGSYEQYF | TGTGCCACCAGCAGAGATCAGGGTTCCTACGAGCAGTACTTC
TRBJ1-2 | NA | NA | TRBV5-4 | CASSSDAHYGYTF | TGTGCCAGCAGCTCGGACGCACACTATGGCTACACCTTC
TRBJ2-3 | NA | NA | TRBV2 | CASSEGGVDTQYF | TGTGCCAGCAGTGAAGGAGGGGTAGATACGCAGTATTTT
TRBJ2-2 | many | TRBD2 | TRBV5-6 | CASSLLTSGKAGELFF | TGTGCCAGCAGCCTACTGACTAGCGGGAAGGCCGGGGAGCTGTTTTTT
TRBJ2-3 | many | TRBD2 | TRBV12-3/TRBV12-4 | CASSPQKGLAGDTDTQYF | TGTGCCAGCAGTCCACAGAAAGGACTAGCGGGTGACACAGATACGCAGTATTTT
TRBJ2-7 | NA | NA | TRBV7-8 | CASNLAQGSHEQYF | TGTGCCAGCAACTTAGCGCAGGGATCACACGAGCAGTACTTC
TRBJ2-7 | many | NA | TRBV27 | CASSHGTEPTYEQYF | TGTGCCAGCAGTCACGGGACGGAGCCCACCTACGAGCAGTACTTC
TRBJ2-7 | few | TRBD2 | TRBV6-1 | CASSLGTSSYEQYF | TGTGCCAGCAGTCTTGGGACTAGCTCCTACGAGCAGTACTTC
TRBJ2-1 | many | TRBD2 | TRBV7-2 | CASSPLAGYNNEQFF | TGTGCCAGCAGCCCCCTAGCGGGATATAATAATGAGCAGTTCTTC
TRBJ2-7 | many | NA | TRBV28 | CATDSDSYEQYF | TGTGCCACCGACAGTGACTCCTACGAGCAGTACTTC
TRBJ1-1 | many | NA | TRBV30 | CAWTTGRTNLMNTEAFF | TGTGCCTGGACCACAGGGAGGACAAACCTTATGAACACTGAAGCTTTCTTT